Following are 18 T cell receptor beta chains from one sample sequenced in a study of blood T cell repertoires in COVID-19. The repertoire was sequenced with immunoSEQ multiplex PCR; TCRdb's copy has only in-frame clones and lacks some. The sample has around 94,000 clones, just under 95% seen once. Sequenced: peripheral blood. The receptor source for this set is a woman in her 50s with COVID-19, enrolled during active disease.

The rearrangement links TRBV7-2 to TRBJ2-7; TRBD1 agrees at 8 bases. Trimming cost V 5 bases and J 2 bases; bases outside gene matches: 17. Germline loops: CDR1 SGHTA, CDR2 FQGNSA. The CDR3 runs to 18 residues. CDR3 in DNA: TGTGCCAGCAGCCACCAAGCGATCTCCGGACAGGGTACCTACGAGCAGTACTTC. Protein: CASSHQAISGQGTYEQYF. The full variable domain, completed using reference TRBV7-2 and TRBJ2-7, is GAGVSQSPSNKVTEKGKDVELRCDPISGHTALYWYRQSLGQGLEFLIYFQGNSAPDKSGLPSDRFSAERTGGSVSTLTIQRTQQEDSAVYLCASSHQAISGQGTYEQYFGPGTRLTVT.

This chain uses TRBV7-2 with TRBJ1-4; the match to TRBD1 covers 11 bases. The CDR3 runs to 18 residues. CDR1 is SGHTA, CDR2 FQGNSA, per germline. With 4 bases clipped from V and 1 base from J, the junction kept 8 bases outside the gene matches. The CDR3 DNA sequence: TGTGCCAGCAGCTCCGGACAGGGGGCGTTCGGAACTAATGAAAAACTGTTTTTT. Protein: CASSSGQGAFGTNEKLFF. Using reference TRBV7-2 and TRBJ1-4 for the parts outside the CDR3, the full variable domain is GAGVSQSPSNKVTEKGKDVELRCDPISGHTALYWYRQSLGQGLEFLIYFQGNSAPDKSGLPSDRFSAERTGGSVSTLTIQRTQQEDSAVYLCASSSGQGAFGTNEKLFFGSGTQLSVL.

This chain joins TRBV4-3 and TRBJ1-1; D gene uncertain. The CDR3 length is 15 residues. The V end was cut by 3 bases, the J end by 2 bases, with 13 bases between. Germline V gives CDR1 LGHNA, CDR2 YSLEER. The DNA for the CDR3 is TGCGCCAGCAGCCAGGCGGTGAGGTATAACACTGAAGCTTTCTTT. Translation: CASSQAVRYNTEAFF.

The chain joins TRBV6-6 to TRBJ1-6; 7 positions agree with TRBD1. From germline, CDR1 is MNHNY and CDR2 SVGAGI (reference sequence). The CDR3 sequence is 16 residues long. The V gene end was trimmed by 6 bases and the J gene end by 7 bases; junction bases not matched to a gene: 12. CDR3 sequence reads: CASSFPRQGANSPLHF. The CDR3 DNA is TGTGCCAGCAGCTTCCCTCGACAGGGCGCCAATTCACCCCTCCACTTT.

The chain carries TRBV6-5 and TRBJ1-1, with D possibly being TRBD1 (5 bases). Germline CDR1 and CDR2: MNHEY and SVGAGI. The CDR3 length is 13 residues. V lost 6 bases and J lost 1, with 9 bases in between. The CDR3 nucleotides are TGTGCCAGCAGGGACAAGGCGAACACTGAAGCTTTCTTT. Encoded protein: CASRDKANTEAFF.

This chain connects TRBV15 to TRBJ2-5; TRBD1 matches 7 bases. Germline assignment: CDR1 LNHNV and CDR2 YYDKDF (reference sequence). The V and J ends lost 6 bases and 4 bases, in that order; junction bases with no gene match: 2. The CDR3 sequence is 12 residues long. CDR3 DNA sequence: TGTGCCACCAGTTGGACAGGAGAGACCCAGTACTTC. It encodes CATSWTGETQYF. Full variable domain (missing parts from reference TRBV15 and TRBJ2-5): DAMVIQNPRYQVTQFGKPVTLSCSQTLNHNVMYWYQQKSSQAPKLLFHYYDKDFNNEADTPDNFQSRRPNTSFCFLDIRSPGLGDTAMYLCATSWTGETQYFGPGTRLLVL.

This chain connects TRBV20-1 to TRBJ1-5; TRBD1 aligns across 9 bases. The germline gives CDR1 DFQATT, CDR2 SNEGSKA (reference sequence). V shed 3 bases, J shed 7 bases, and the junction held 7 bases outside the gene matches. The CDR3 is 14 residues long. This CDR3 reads CSASRGTGLQPQHF. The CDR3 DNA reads TGCAGTGCTAGTCGTGGGACAGGGCTACAGCCCCAGCATTTT.

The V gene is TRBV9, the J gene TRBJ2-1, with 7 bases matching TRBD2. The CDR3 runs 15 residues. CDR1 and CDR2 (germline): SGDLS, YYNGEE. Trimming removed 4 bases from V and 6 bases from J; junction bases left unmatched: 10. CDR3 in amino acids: CASSPGTSVSNEQFF. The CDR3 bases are TGTGCCAGCAGCCCTGGAACTAGCGTGTCCAATGAGCAGTTCTTC.

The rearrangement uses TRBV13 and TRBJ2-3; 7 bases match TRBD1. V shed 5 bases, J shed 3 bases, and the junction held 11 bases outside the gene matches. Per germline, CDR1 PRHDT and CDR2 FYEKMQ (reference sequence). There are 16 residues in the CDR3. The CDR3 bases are TGTGCCAGCAGCCCTTGGTGGCAGGGGGATACAGATACGCAGTATTTT. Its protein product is CASSPWWQGDTDTQYF.

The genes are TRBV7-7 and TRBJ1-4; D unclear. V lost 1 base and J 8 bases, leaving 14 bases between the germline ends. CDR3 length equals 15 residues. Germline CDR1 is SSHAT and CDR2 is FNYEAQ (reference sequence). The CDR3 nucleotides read TGTGCCAGCAGCTTAGGGAACTCCCCAGGAGAAAAACTGTTTTTT. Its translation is CASSLGNSPGEKLFF.

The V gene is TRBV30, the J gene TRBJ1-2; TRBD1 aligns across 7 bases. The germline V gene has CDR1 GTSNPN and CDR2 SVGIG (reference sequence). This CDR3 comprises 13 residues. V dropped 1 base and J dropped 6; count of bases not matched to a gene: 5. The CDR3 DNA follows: TGTGCCTGGAGTGAGACAGGGAAAAATGGCTACACCTTC. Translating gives CAWSETGKNGYTF.

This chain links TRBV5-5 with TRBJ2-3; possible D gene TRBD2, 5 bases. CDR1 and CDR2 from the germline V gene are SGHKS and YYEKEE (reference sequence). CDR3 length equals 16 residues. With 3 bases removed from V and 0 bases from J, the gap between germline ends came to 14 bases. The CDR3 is CASSSLAQPSTDTQYF. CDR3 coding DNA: TGTGCCAGCAGCTCCCTAGCCCAGCCTAGCACAGATACGCAGTATTTT.

This CDR3 is CASSILGQGAFNYGYTF. CDR3 DNA: TGTGCCAGTAGTATTCTGGGACAGGGGGCGTTCAACTATGGCTACACCTTC. This chain links TRBV19 with TRBJ1-2, with 12 positions matching TRBD1. The CDR3 sequence is 17 residues long. The V segment lost 3 bases and the J segment 2 bases; nucleotides outside the gene matches: 7. CDR1 is LNHDA, CDR2 SQIVND, per germline (reference sequence). Supplemented by reference TRBV19 and TRBJ1-2, the full variable domain reads DGGITQSPKYLFRKEGQNVTLSCEQNLNHDAMYWYRQDPGQGLRLIYYSQIVNDFQKGDIAEGYSVSREKKESFPLTVTSAQKNPTAFYLCASSILGQGAFNYGYTFGSGTRLTVV.

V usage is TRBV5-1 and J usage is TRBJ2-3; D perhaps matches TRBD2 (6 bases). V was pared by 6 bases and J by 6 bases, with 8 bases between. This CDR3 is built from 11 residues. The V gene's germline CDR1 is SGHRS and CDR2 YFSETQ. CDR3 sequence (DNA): TGCGCCAGCAACGGAGGGGATACGCAGTATTTT. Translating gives CASNGGDTQYF.

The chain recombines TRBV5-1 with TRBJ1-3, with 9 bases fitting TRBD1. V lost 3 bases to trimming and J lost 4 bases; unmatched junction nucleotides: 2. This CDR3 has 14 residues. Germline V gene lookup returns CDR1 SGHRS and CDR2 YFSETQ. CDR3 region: CASSYRGLGNTIYF. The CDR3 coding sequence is TGCGCCAGCAGCTACAGGGGGCTAGGAAACACCATATATTTT.

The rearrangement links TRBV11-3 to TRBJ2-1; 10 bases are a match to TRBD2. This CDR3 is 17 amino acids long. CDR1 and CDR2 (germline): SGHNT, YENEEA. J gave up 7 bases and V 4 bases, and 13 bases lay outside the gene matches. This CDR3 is CASSSLGGLAGVNEQFF. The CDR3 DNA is TGTGCCAGCAGCTCCCTCGGGGGGCTAGCGGGGGTGAATGAGCAGTTCTTC.

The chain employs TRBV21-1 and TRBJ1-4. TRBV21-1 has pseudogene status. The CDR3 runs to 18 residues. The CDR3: CASSNSSGSWEYNEKLFF. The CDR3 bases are TGTGCCAGCAGCAATAGTTCGGGTTCGTGGGAGTATAATGAAAAACTGTTTTTT.

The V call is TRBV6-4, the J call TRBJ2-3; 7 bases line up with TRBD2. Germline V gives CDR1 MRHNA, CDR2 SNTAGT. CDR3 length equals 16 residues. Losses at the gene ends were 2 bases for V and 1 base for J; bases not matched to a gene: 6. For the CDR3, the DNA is TGTGCCAGCAGTGACGGGTCAAGCGGGGGCACAGATACGCAGTATTTT. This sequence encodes CASSDGSSGGTDTQYF.